This TCR beta chain comes out of a study of OX40 agonist ivuxolimab in advanced cancers. As for the study in general: The dose of intravenous ivuxolimab that patients received every 2 weeks ranged from 0.01 to 10 mg/kg. Eligibility rules accepted prior anti-PD-1, anti-PD-L1 or anti-CTLA-4 therapy, and 30% to 40% had some. Study-wide results and limits: Among the lowest peripheral clonal expansion occurred in 0.1-3.0 mg/kg partial responders. There was clonal expansion of CD4+ and CD8+ blood T cells by week 6 at 0.1 to 3.0 mg/kg.

Germline loops: CDR1 SQVTM, CDR2 ANQGSEA. The CDR3 loop spans 12 amino acids. The V and J ends lost 8 bases and 4 bases, in that order; junction bases with no gene match: 5. Data came from immunoSEQ multiplex PCR; TCRdb stores just in-frame clones and leaves some out. This sample has approximately 11,000 clones, with around 70% found just once. This clone appeared once. Its antigen is unidentified. The TCR sequence derives from an adult with an advanced solid tumor such as melanoma, head and neck, liver or kidney cancer. The chain has TRBV29-1 and TRBJ2-1; 7 positions agree with TRBD2. The specimen comprised CD4+ or CD8+ T cells sorted from blood, sampled in a trial of the OX40 agonist ivuxolimab. CDR3 protein: CSLRTSYNEQFF. The CDR3 nucleotides are TGCAGCCTTAGGACTAGTTACAATGAGCAGTTCTTC.